What follows are 31 T cell receptor beta chains derived from one specimen sequenced in a study of Graves' ophthalmopathy and Graves' hyperthyroidism. Scientists amplified the TCR beta CDR3 regions from RNA transcripts. First-round RT-PCR with HTBI primers preceded a second-round multiplex PCR. TCRdb itself ran the multiplex PCR reads through MiXCR, one entry per CDR3 protein. Here the sample spans approximately 460,000 distinct CDR3 sequences, around 14% being singletons. The sequenced material came from blood. The receptors come from a woman between 25 and 40 years old with Graves' ophthalmopathy.

This clonotype has ten or more counts. The rearrangement joins TRBV12-3 or TRBV12-4 to TRBJ2-2, with D unresolved. The CDR3 length is 15 residues. Trimming stripped 1 base from V and 5 bases from J, with 11 bases between. In nucleotides, the CDR3 is TGTGCCAGCAGTTTAGGGTTCGGGCATACCGGGGAGCTGTTTTTT. Its translation: CASSLGFGHTGELFF.

Of note for this clonotype: This may stem from a read error, because a much larger clone lies one nucleotide away. The gene calls are TRBV12-3 or TRBV12-4 and TRBJ2-7; 8 positions match TRBD2. This CDR3 spans 14 amino acids. The CDR3 region is CASRPPGGPYEHYF. The CDR3 nucleotides are TGTGCCAGCAGGCCCCCGGGAGGGCCCTACGAGCATTACTTC.

This clonotype was seen more than once but under ten times. One base away lies a much larger clone, so this may be a sequencing read error. The J gene is TRBJ2-4, the V gene TRBV28, with TRBD2 as a possible D gene (6 bases). This CDR3 spans 14 amino acids. Germline V CDR1 and CDR2: MDHEN, SYDVKM. Trimming removed 7 bases from V and 7 bases from J, with 17 bases in between. DNA for the CDR3: TGTGCCAGCAATGCCCCCGAACGGGGGAACATTCAGTACTTC. This encodes CASNAPERGNIQYF.

This clonotype was recorded a few times. This rearrangement joins TRBV2 to TRBJ2-2, with no clear D. V was pared by 5 bases and J by 3 bases, with 7 bases between. There are 13 residues in the CDR3. CDR1 SNHLY and CDR2 FYNNEI come from the germline V gene. CDR3 in amino acids: CASSRPDTGELFF. In nucleotides, the CDR3 is TGTGCCAGCAGTCGACCAGACACCGGGGAGCTGTTTTTT.

CDR3: CASTATAGYTF. CDR3 bases: TGTGCCAGCACCGCGACAGCTGGCTACACCTTC. This sequence joins TRBV2 and TRBJ1-2, with D possibly being TRBD1 (5 bases). CDR1 and CDR2 from the germline V gene are SNHLY and FYNNEI. The V end lost 7 bases, the J end lost 7 bases, and 10 bases lay between the germline ends. This CDR3 is built from 11 residues.

In its sample, this clonotype was seen many times. The V and J genes are TRBV6-1 and TRBJ2-5; no reliable D call. V lost 7 bases and J 3 bases, leaving 21 bases between the germline ends. The CDR3 totals 16 residues. Germline V gene sequence: CDR1 MNHNS, CDR2 SASEGT. CDR3 DNA: TGTGCCAGCATGATTGTTGCGGCAGTTCTAAAAGAGACCCAGTACTTC. It is translated as CASMIVAAVLKETQYF.

This clonotype has a count of ten or more. This rearrangement joins TRBV6-1 to TRBJ2-5; tentative D call: TRBD1 (6 bases). Germline V CDR1 and CDR2: MNHNS, SASEGT. Between the trimmed V and J ends, which lost 6 bases and 4 bases, there was a span of 12 bases. The CDR3 totals 13 residues. CDR3 loop: CASRATGIETQYF. The CDR3 nucleotides are TGTGCCAGCAGAGCTACAGGGATAGAGACCCAGTACTTC.

At least ten counts were recorded for this clonotype. The conserved phenylalanine or tryptophan is not found at the CDR3 terminus, so this likely reflects a read error. The V and J genes are TRBV6-1 and TRBJ2-5, with 8 bases matching TRBD1. V was clipped by 2 bases and J by 5 bases; unmatched bases: 4. This CDR3 comprises 14 residues. Germline V gene sequence: CDR1 MNHNS, CDR2 SASEGT. The CDR3 DNA follows: TGTGCCAGCAGTGAACAGGGGGCCGGGGAGACCCAGTACCTC. Its protein product is CASSEQGAGETQYL.

This clonotype was seen many times. This chain joins TRBV6-1 and TRBJ1-1; TRBD1 agrees at 9 bases. The germline gives CDR1 MNHNS, CDR2 SASEGT. CDR3 length: 16 amino acids. The junction had 12 bases not matched to a gene; V was cut back by 5 bases and J by 5 bases. The CDR3, as DNA: TGTGCCAGCAGTCCGCCCTCGGACAGGGGTGAAACTGAAGCTTTCTTT. Protein product: CASSPPSDRGETEAFF.

This clonotype was counted ten times or more. This rearrangement joins TRBV11-2 to TRBJ2-2; TRBD1 agrees at 8 bases. The V and J ends lost 1 base and 3 bases, in that order; junction bases with no gene match: 7. The CDR3 spans 17 residues. CDR1 and CDR2 from the germline V gene are SGHAT and FQNNGV. The CDR3 DNA sequence: TGTGCCAGCAGCTTAGTCTCCGGGACAGGATACACCGGGGAGCTGTTTTTT. Its translation is CASSLVSGTGYTGELFF.

This clonotype was observed at least ten times. The chain links TRBV12-3 or TRBV12-4 to TRBJ2-2; TRBD2 matches at 9 bases. The CDR3 totals 14 residues. The ends lost 6 bases at V and 6 bases at J; junction bases unmatched: 5. The CDR3 DNA reads TGTGCCAGCAGGGCGGGACTAGCCGCCGGGGAGCTGTTTTTT. Protein product: CASRAGLAAGELFF.

Many counts were recorded for this clonotype. The rearrangement uses TRBV2 and TRBJ2-7, with D perhaps matching TRBD2 (5 bases). CDR3 length: 14 residues. V gave up 4 bases and J gave up 3 bases, with 13 bases separating them. Germline CDR1 SNHLY, CDR2 FYNNEI. DNA for the CDR3: TGTGCCAGCAGTGTAAGGTGGGAGTTCTACGAGCAGTACTTC. This sequence encodes CASSVRWEFYEQYF.

This clonotype was recorded at least ten times. The V call is TRBV12-3 or TRBV12-4, the J call TRBJ2-7, with 11 bases identical to TRBD1. The J segment lost 3 bases and the V segment lost 5 bases, leaving 6 bases of the junction unmatched. The CDR3 totals 15 residues. The CDR3, as DNA: TGTGCCAGCAGTCCAGGGACAGGGGGATTCTACGAGCAGTACTTC. It yields the protein CASSPGTGGFYEQYF.

This clonotype has at least ten counts. The gene calls are TRBV12-3 or TRBV12-4 and TRBJ1-5; the D is unclear. The CDR3 contains 13 residues. Trimming pared 3 bases from V and 5 bases from J, leaving 8 bases between. The CDR3 here is CASSFTADQPQHF. In DNA, the CDR3 is TGTGCCAGCAGTTTCACGGCCGATCAGCCCCAGCATTTT.

This clonotype was counted ten times or more. The rearrangement joins TRBV11-2 to TRBJ2-5; D remains unclear. The germline CDR1 and CDR2 sequences are SGHAT and FQNNGV. V was pared by 1 base and J by 3 bases, with 9 bases between. The CDR3 is 14 amino acids. CDR3 region: CASSLGQSEETQYF. In DNA form, the CDR3 reads TGTGCCAGCAGCTTAGGCCAGTCCGAAGAGACCCAGTACTTC.

This clonotype was seen repeatedly, ten times or more. V usage is TRBV6-5 and J usage is TRBJ2-7; D perhaps matches TRBD2 (6 bases). The CDR3 has 11 residues. Germline V gene sequence: CDR1 MNHEY, CDR2 SVGAGI. V lost 2 bases and J 11 bases, leaving 10 bases between the germline ends. The CDR3 DNA sequence: TGTGCCAGCAGTTACCAAGGCGGGGAGTACTTC. It specifies CASSYQGGEYF.

This clonotype was detected ten times or more. This sequence joins TRBV5-1 and TRBJ2-7, with D possibly TRBD2 on 6 matching bases. Per the germline V gene, CDR1 is SGHRS and CDR2 is YFSETQ. This CDR3 contains 14 residues. Trimming removed 4 bases from V and 7 bases from J, with 18 bases in between. This CDR3 is CASSPARGMEEQYF. Here the CDR3 DNA reads TGCGCCAGCAGCCCCGCCCGGGGGATGGAGGAGCAGTACTTC. Based on the CDR3 plus reference TRBV5-1 and TRBJ2-7, the full variable domain is KAGVTQTPRYLIKTRGQQVTLSCSPISGHRSVSWYQQTPGQGLQFLFEYFSETQRNKGNFPGRFSGRQFSNSRSEMNVSTLELGDSALYLCASSPARGMEEQYFGPGTRLTVT.

This clonotype was seen at least ten times. This chain joins TRBV11-2 and TRBJ2-7; no reliable D call. From germline, CDR1 is SGHAT and CDR2 FQNNGV. V lost 8 bases and J lost 1, with 15 bases in between. The CDR3 is 14 residues long. The CDR3 protein is CASGETGLSYEQYF. Written as DNA, the CDR3 is TGTGCCAGCGGAGAAACGGGCCTGTCCTACGAGCAGTACTTC.

This clonotype was recorded many times. The rearrangement links TRBV6-1 to TRBJ2-4; 7 bases agree with TRBD2. The CDR3 has 16 amino acids. V was pared by 7 bases and J by 3 bases, with 12 bases of the junction left unmatched. CDR1 MNHNS and CDR2 SASEGT come from the germline V gene. CDR3 region: CASTPAGDRDKNIQYF. As DNA, the CDR3 is TGTGCCAGCACCCCCGCGGGGGATCGGGACAAAAACATTCAGTACTTC.

This clonotype was recorded once. The chain uses TRBV12-3 or TRBV12-4 and TRBJ1-1, with a tentative D call TRBD1 (5 bases). The V end was cut by 6 bases, the J end by 3 bases, with 14 bases between. The CDR3 length is 14 residues. In nucleotides, the CDR3 is TGTGCCAGCAGGGGGGACGGTTTCGACACTGAAGCTTTCTTT. Translating it yields CASRGDGFDTEAFF.

At least ten counts were recorded for this clonotype. This sequence joins TRBV12-3 or TRBV12-4 and TRBJ1-1, with D perhaps TRBD1 (6 bases). V gave up 7 bases and J gave up 0 bases, with 12 bases separating them. This CDR3 is 14 amino acids long. CDR3 DNA: TGTGCCAGCAAAAACAGGGAGTTGAACACTGAAGCTTTCTTT. Its protein product is CASKNRELNTEAFF.

This clonotype was counted at least ten times. V usage is TRBV24-1 and J usage is TRBJ1-1; a weak D match, TRBD1 (5 bases). The CDR3 sequence is 17 residues long. CDR1 and CDR2 (germline): KGHDR, SFDVKD. Trimming stripped 3 bases from V and 1 base from J, with 17 bases between. CDR3 nucleotide sequence: TGTGCCACCAGTGATCCTCACACGACAGCAGAGAACACTGAAGCTTTCTTT. Translation: CATSDPHTTAENTEAFF.

In this sample, this clonotype turned up many times. The CDR3, as DNA: TGTGCCAGCAGCCATTCAGGGGCGGAAGGCTACACCTTC. The encoded protein is CASSHSGAEGYTF. V is TRBV4-2 and J is TRBJ1-2, with D possibly TRBD1 on 6 matching bases. Germline CDR1 is LGHNA and CDR2 is YNFKEQ. The CDR3 contains 13 residues. V lost 3 bases, J lost 8 bases, and 13 bases lay in between.

This chain links TRBV20-1 with TRBJ2-5; 8 nucleotides line up with TRBD1. This CDR3 comprises 12 residues. CDR1 and CDR2 (germline): DFQATT, SNEGSKA (reference sequence). J gave up 5 bases and V 3 bases, and 2 bases lay outside the gene matches. The CDR3 region has the DNA TGCAGTGCTAGGACAGGGGCGGAGACCCAGTACTTC. This encodes CSARTGAETQYF.

This clonotype was seen at least ten times. J is TRBJ1-2 and V is TRBV12-3 or TRBV12-4, with D perhaps matching TRBD1 (5 bases). This CDR3 spans 14 amino acids. Trimming took off 5 bases at V and 6 bases at J, with 16 bases between the two ends. The DNA of the CDR3 is TGTGCCAGCAGTCTAAGTTCGGGACCCGATGGCTACACCTTC. This codes for CASSLSSGPDGYTF.

For this clonotype: This sequence may be a read error, since a much larger clone differs from it by one base. The missing conserved phenylalanine or tryptophan at the end of this CDR3 makes a read error likely. The chain employs TRBV12-3 or TRBV12-4 and TRBJ2-2, with a tentative D call TRBD1 (6 bases). Trimming shortened V by 4 bases and J by 2 bases, and 14 bases separated the two germline ends. The CDR3 runs to 16 residues. CDR3 protein: CASSSREDRNTGELFL. DNA of the CDR3: TGTGCCAGCAGTTCGAGAGAGGACAGAAACACCGGGGAGCTGTTTCTT.

This clonotype has a count of ten or more. This sequence joins TRBV20-1 and TRBJ2-7; tentative D call: TRBD1 (6 bases). The CDR3 spans 13 residues. V shed 1 base and J shed 3 bases, with 10 bases lying between them. CDR1 is DFQATT and CDR2 is SNEGSKA in the germline V gene (reference sequence). CDR3: CSARAGANYEQYF. Written as DNA, the CDR3 is TGCAGTGCTAGAGCAGGGGCTAACTACGAGCAGTACTTC.

The V and J genes are TRBV19 and TRBJ1-5, with D hard to call. Germline lookup yields CDR1 LNHDA and CDR2 SQIVND (reference sequence). This CDR3 is built from 15 residues. Between the trimmed V and J ends, which lost 8 bases and 0 bases, there was a span of 14 bases. In DNA, the CDR3 is TGTGCCAGTCGAACAGAGACAAGTAGCAATCAGCCCCAGCATTTT. It is translated as CASRTETSSNQPQHF. Full variable domain (missing parts from reference TRBV19 and TRBJ1-5): DGGITQSPKYLFRKEGQNVTLSCEQNLNHDAMYWYRQDPGQGLRLIYYSQIVNDFQKGDIAEGYSVSREKKESFPLTVTSAQKNPTAFYLCASRTETSSNQPQHFGDGTRLSIL.

This clonotype came up a few times. This chain connects TRBV28 to TRBJ2-2; D possibly matches TRBD1 or TRBD2 (5 bases each). CDR3 length: 17 residues. Trimming stripped 5 bases from V and 1 base from J, with 17 bases between. CDR1 is MDHEN, CDR2 SYDVKM, per germline. CDR3 sequence (DNA): TGTGCCAGCAGTCCCCGCTCGGGACGGTTGAACACCGGGGAGCTGTTTTTT. Translated: CASSPRSGRLNTGELFF. The whole variable domain, remainder taken from reference TRBV28 and TRBJ2-2, is DVKVTQSSRYLVKRTGEKVFLECVQDMDHENMFWYRQDPGLGLRLIYFSYDVKMKEKGDIPEGYSVSREKKERFSLILESASTNQTSMYLCASSPRSGRLNTGELFFGEGSRLTVL.

This clonotype was counted ten times or more. V and J are TRBV6-5 and TRBJ2-7, with D perhaps matching TRBD2 (5 bases). With 8 bases removed from V and 2 bases from J, the gap between germline ends came to 19 bases. This CDR3 has 15 amino acids. CDR1 and CDR2 from the germline V gene are MNHEY and SVGAGI. The CDR3 region is CASVHYRGVTYEQYF. CDR3 coding DNA: TGTGCCAGCGTTCACTATCGGGGAGTAACCTACGAGCAGTACTTC.

This clonotype was picked up many times. The chain recombines TRBV20-1 with TRBJ1-1, with D possibly being TRBD1 (6 bases). There are 15 residues in the CDR3. The V end lost 4 bases, the J end lost 2 bases, and 17 bases lay between the germline ends. Looked up from germline, CDR1 is DFQATT and CDR2 is SNEGSKA (reference sequence). In DNA, the CDR3 is TGCAGTGCTATGTCGGTGGGCAGGGGAAACACTGAAGCTTTCTTT. Amino acids: CSAMSVGRGNTEAFF.